A selection of T cell receptor beta chains follows, all from one sample in a study of blood T cell repertoires in COVID-19. Sequencing was performed with immunoSEQ multiplex PCR; in TCRdb, only in-frame clones are kept and a portion is missing. The top ten hold around 2% of the sample, which has about 270,000 clones, 85% to 90% seen once. Specimen: PBMCs or T cells enriched from blood (not recorded which). The receptor set was obtained from a woman aged 60 to 75 in a cohort exposed to, infected with or recovered from COVID-19 (not recorded which). CDR3s include the opening cysteine and the closing phenylalanine or tryptophan. Each record gives: D gene, CDR3 length, clone size, J gene, V gene, CDR3 protein, CDR3 DNA. A D gene is named only where the DNA matches it firmly. The listing skips clone size in some rows; elsewhere it reads once, few, many or a size class.

d_call: TRBD2
cdr3_length: 17
clone_size: .
j_call: TRBJ2-1
v_call: TRBV4-2
cdr3_aa: CASSQGLAGGTYNEQFF
cdr3_nt: TGTGCCAGCAGCCAAGGACTAGCGGGAGGTACCTACAATGAGCAGTTCTTC

d_call: TRBD1
cdr3_length: 16
clone_size: .
j_call: TRBJ2-4
v_call: TRBV28
cdr3_aa: CASSPAGGGSKNIQYF
cdr3_nt: TGTGCCAGCAGCCCAGCAGGGGGCGGGTCCAAAAACATTCAGTACTTC

d_call: .
cdr3_length: 15
clone_size: .
j_call: TRBJ1-2
v_call: TRBV5-5
cdr3_aa: CASSLGQAASYGYTF
cdr3_nt: TGTGCCAGCAGCTTGGGACAGGCAGCCAGCTATGGCTACACCTTC

d_call: .
cdr3_length: 14
clone_size: .
j_call: TRBJ2-5
v_call: TRBV28
cdr3_aa: CASSWGSAQETQYF
cdr3_nt: TGTGCCAGCAGTTGGGGTAGCGCCCAAGAGACCCAGTACTTC

d_call: TRBD2
cdr3_length: 14
clone_size: .
j_call: TRBJ2-7
v_call: TRBV30
cdr3_aa: CAWSAGLALYEQYF
cdr3_nt: TGTGCCTGGAGTGCCGGACTAGCTCTCTACGAGCAGTACTTC

d_call: TRBD2
cdr3_length: 17
clone_size: .
j_call: TRBJ2-3
v_call: TRBV11-3
cdr3_aa: CASSLVLSGVREVTQYF
cdr3_nt: TGTGCCAGCAGCTTAGTCTTAAGCGGAGTTCGGGAGGTCACGCAGTATTTT

d_call: .
cdr3_length: 12
clone_size: .
j_call: TRBJ1-1
v_call: TRBV30
cdr3_aa: CAWRGGRGEAFF
cdr3_nt: TGTGCCTGGAGAGGGGGAAGAGGTGAAGCTTTCTTT

d_call: TRBD1
cdr3_length: 13
clone_size: once
j_call: TRBJ2-1
v_call: TRBV3-1/TRBV3-2
cdr3_aa: CASSHSGGHEQFF
cdr3_nt: TGTGCCAGCAGCCACTCAGGGGGTCATGAGCAGTTCTTC

d_call: .
cdr3_length: 18
clone_size: .
j_call: TRBJ2-1
v_call: TRBV4-1
cdr3_aa: CASSQETLAPSRNTEQFF
cdr3_nt: TGCGCCAGCAGCCAAGAAACACTAGCTCCGTCACGGAATACTGAGCAGTTCTTC

d_call: .
cdr3_length: 16
clone_size: few
j_call: TRBJ2-2
v_call: TRBV18
cdr3_aa: CASSPRRGQVTGELFF
cdr3_nt: TGTGCCAGCTCACCACGACGAGGACAAGTCACCGGGGAGCTGTTTTTT

d_call: .
cdr3_length: 14
clone_size: few
j_call: TRBJ2-1
v_call: TRBV28
cdr3_aa: CASISAGAYNEQFF
cdr3_nt: TGTGCCAGCATTTCGGCAGGGGCCTACAATGAGCAGTTCTTC

d_call: .
cdr3_length: 16
clone_size: .
j_call: TRBJ2-7
v_call: TRBV28
cdr3_aa: CASSSTGLLPSYEQYF
cdr3_nt: TGTGCCAGCAGTTCAACAGGGCTGCTGCCTTCCTACGAGCAGTACTTC

d_call: .
cdr3_length: 16
clone_size: .
j_call: TRBJ2-3
v_call: TRBV5-4
cdr3_aa: CASSLEVATSTDTQYF
cdr3_nt: TGTGCCAGCAGCTTGGAGGTTGCGACTAGCACAGATACGCAGTATTTT

d_call: TRBD1
cdr3_length: 16
clone_size: .
j_call: TRBJ2-7
v_call: TRBV28
cdr3_aa: CASALRVPGGVYEQYF
cdr3_nt: TGTGCCAGCGCCCTGCGGGTTCCAGGGGGCGTCTACGAGCAGTACTTC

d_call: TRBD2
cdr3_length: 15
clone_size: .
j_call: TRBJ2-1
v_call: TRBV4-3
cdr3_aa: CASSQDGTTSSEQFF
cdr3_nt: TGCGCCAGCAGCCAAGACGGGACTACCTCGTCTGAGCAGTTCTTC

d_call: TRBD2
cdr3_length: 15
clone_size: .
j_call: TRBJ2-7
v_call: TRBV25-1
cdr3_aa: CASSDPTSGTYEQYF
cdr3_nt: TGTGCCAGCAGTGATCCAACTAGCGGAACCTACGAGCAGTACTTC

d_call: TRBD1
cdr3_length: 19
clone_size: .
j_call: TRBJ1-4
v_call: TRBV20-1
cdr3_aa: CSASQKGLGGLVTNEKLFF
cdr3_nt: TGCAGTGCTAGTCAAAAGGGCTTAGGGGGCTTGGTGACTAATGAAAAACTGTTTTTT

d_call: TRBD2
cdr3_length: 16
clone_size: .
j_call: TRBJ2-1
v_call: TRBV11-2
cdr3_aa: CASSSGVLAGIDEQFF
cdr3_nt: TGTGCCAGCAGCTCGGGCGTACTAGCGGGAATCGATGAGCAGTTCTTC

d_call: TRBD1
cdr3_length: 15
clone_size: .
j_call: TRBJ2-2
v_call: TRBV28
cdr3_aa: CASNLDRVSTGELFF
cdr3_nt: TGTGCCAGCAATCTAGACAGGGTTAGCACCGGGGAGCTGTTTTTT

d_call: TRBD2
cdr3_length: 15
clone_size: .
j_call: TRBJ2-3
v_call: TRBV28
cdr3_aa: CASSFEGGRQDTQYF
cdr3_nt: TGTGCCAGCAGTTTTGAGGGCGGGAGACAAGATACGCAGTATTTT

d_call: TRBD2
cdr3_length: 15
clone_size: .
j_call: TRBJ2-5
v_call: TRBV7-3
cdr3_aa: CASSSGLAGGETQYF
cdr3_nt: TGTGCCAGCAGCTCGGGACTAGCGGGAGGGGAGACCCAGTACTTC

d_call: .
cdr3_length: 17
clone_size: .
j_call: TRBJ2-2
v_call: TRBV7-9
cdr3_aa: CASSLSWPGAITGELFF
cdr3_nt: TGTGCCAGCAGCTTAAGTTGGCCGGGAGCAATCACCGGGGAGCTGTTTTTT

d_call: TRBD2
cdr3_length: 16
clone_size: .
j_call: TRBJ2-1
v_call: TRBV4-1
cdr3_aa: CASSQAGTSGYNGQFF
cdr3_nt: TGCGCCAGCAGCCAAGCCGGGACTAGCGGTTACAATGGGCAGTTCTTC

d_call: TRBD1
cdr3_length: 15
clone_size: .
j_call: TRBJ1-1
v_call: TRBV15
cdr3_aa: CATSRAPGQVNEAFF
cdr3_nt: TGTGCCACCAGCAGAGCCCCGGGACAGGTTAATGAAGCTTTCTTT

d_call: .
cdr3_length: 14
clone_size: once
j_call: TRBJ2-7
v_call: TRBV30
cdr3_aa: CAWAEGTDRAEKYF
cdr3_nt: .

d_call: TRBD2
cdr3_length: 19
clone_size: .
j_call: TRBJ2-3
v_call: TRBV3-1/TRBV3-2
cdr3_aa: CASSLQASASGTSTDTQYF
cdr3_nt: TGTGCCAGCAGCCTTCAGGCCTCGGCTAGCGGGACAAGCACAGATACGCAGTATTTT

d_call: TRBD1
cdr3_length: 15
clone_size: .
j_call: TRBJ2-7
v_call: TRBV6-5
cdr3_aa: CASSYTGTVGFEQYF
cdr3_nt: TGTGCCAGCAGTTATACCGGGACAGTGGGCTTCGAGCAGTACTTC

d_call: TRBD1
cdr3_length: 15
clone_size: .
j_call: TRBJ2-5
v_call: TRBV7-6
cdr3_aa: CASSLGTGAGETQYF
cdr3_nt: TGTGCCAGCAGCTTAGGTACAGGGGCCGGAGAGACCCAGTACTTC

d_call: TRBD2
cdr3_length: 18
clone_size: .
j_call: TRBJ2-1
v_call: TRBV7-9
cdr3_aa: CASSLAPLLLAGASEQFF
cdr3_nt: TGTGCCAGCAGCTTAGCCCCCCTTTTGCTAGCGGGAGCCAGTGAGCAGTTCTTC

d_call: TRBD2
cdr3_length: 17
clone_size: .
j_call: TRBJ2-1
v_call: TRBV19
cdr3_aa: CASSKGLAGGPHNEQFF
cdr3_nt: TGTGCCAGTAGTAAGGGTCTAGCGGGAGGGCCCCACAATGAGCAGTTCTTC

d_call: TRBD2
cdr3_length: 15
clone_size: .
j_call: TRBJ2-7
v_call: TRBV5-4
cdr3_aa: CASSAASGNSYEQYF
cdr3_nt: TGTGCCAGCAGTGCGGCTAGCGGAAATTCCTACGAGCAGTACTTC

d_call: TRBD2
cdr3_length: 16
clone_size: .
j_call: TRBJ2-7
v_call: TRBV4-2
cdr3_aa: CASSQDLAGGSYEQYF
cdr3_nt: TGTGCCAGCAGCCAAGACCTAGCGGGAGGAAGCTACGAGCAGTACTTC

d_call: .
cdr3_length: 14
clone_size: .
j_call: TRBJ2-7
v_call: TRBV4-3
cdr3_aa: CASSQEAGTYEQYF
cdr3_nt: TGCGCCAGCAGCCAAGAGGCGGGGACCTACGAGCAGTACTTC

d_call: TRBD2
cdr3_length: 15
clone_size: .
j_call: TRBJ2-7
v_call: TRBV7-2
cdr3_aa: CASSSVPRESYEQYF
cdr3_nt: TGTGCCAGCAGCTCTGTACCGCGGGAGAGCTACGAGCAGTACTTC

d_call: .
cdr3_length: 12
clone_size: .
j_call: TRBJ1-1
v_call: TRBV27
cdr3_aa: CASSLLGSEAFF
cdr3_nt: TGTGCCAGCAGTTTATTGGGGAGTGAAGCTTTCTTT

d_call: TRBD2
cdr3_length: 14
clone_size: few
j_call: TRBJ2-1
v_call: TRBV20-1
cdr3_aa: CSASDSGRLSEQFF
cdr3_nt: TGCAGTGCTAGTGATAGCGGGAGATTAAGTGAGCAGTTCTTC

d_call: .
cdr3_length: 15
clone_size: few
j_call: TRBJ1-1
v_call: TRBV9
cdr3_aa: CASSVAPGASTEAFF
cdr3_nt: TGTGCCAGCAGCGTAGCCCCAGGGGCTAGCACTGAAGCTTTCTTT

d_call: .
cdr3_length: 15
clone_size: .
j_call: TRBJ1-3
v_call: TRBV28
cdr3_aa: CASSLPLSSGNTIYF
cdr3_nt: TGTGCCAGCAGTTTACCTCTGAGCTCTGGAAACACCATATATTTT

d_call: .
cdr3_length: 15
clone_size: .
j_call: TRBJ2-5
v_call: TRBV5-4
cdr3_aa: CASSSGQMDQETQYF
cdr3_nt: TGTGCCAGCAGCTCGGGACAAATGGACCAAGAGACCCAGTACTTC

d_call: .
cdr3_length: 12
clone_size: .
j_call: TRBJ2-3
v_call: TRBV28
cdr3_aa: CASPPSTDTQYF
cdr3_nt: TGTGCCAGCCCTCCTAGCACAGATACGCAGTATTTT

d_call: .
cdr3_length: 14
clone_size: .
j_call: TRBJ2-3
v_call: TRBV29-1
cdr3_aa: CSVDEYGSVNTQYF
cdr3_nt: TGCAGCGTTGATGAGTACGGGAGTGTGAATACGCAGTATTTT

d_call: TRBD1
cdr3_length: 12
clone_size: once
j_call: TRBJ1-2
v_call: TRBV5-1
cdr3_aa: CASSPDRAGYTF
cdr3_nt: TGCGCCAGCAGCCCCGACAGGGCTGGCTACACCTTC

d_call: .
cdr3_length: 19
clone_size: few
j_call: TRBJ2-7
v_call: TRBV5-1
cdr3_aa: CASSLEDRLEGRLGAEQYF
cdr3_nt: TGCGCCAGCAGCTTGGAAGACAGACTCGAAGGGAGACTAGGGGCGGAGCAGTACTTC

d_call: TRBD2
cdr3_length: 16
clone_size: .
j_call: TRBJ2-1
v_call: TRBV3-1/TRBV3-2
cdr3_aa: CASSHAYSGRGNEQFF
cdr3_nt: TGTGCCAGCAGCCATGCCTATAGCGGGAGGGGGAATGAGCAGTTCTTC

d_call: TRBD2
cdr3_length: 16
clone_size: .
j_call: TRBJ2-7
v_call: TRBV5-4
cdr3_aa: CASSGGLAGDFYEQYF
cdr3_nt: TGTGCCAGCAGCGGAGGACTAGCGGGAGATTTCTACGAGCAGTACTTC